These 10 T cell receptor beta chains were all obtained from the same sample, sequenced in a study of blood T cell repertoires in COVID-19. Using immunoSEQ multiplex PCR, the repertoire was profiled, and TCRdb retains in-frame clones only, with some absent. Of about 100,000 clones listed, approximately 88% are singletons. Specimen: peripheral blood. Receptors were obtained from a woman aged 60-75 years with acute or convalescent COVID-19.

The chain joins TRBV18 to TRBJ2-2, with D maybe TRBD1 (5 bases). The V gene's germline CDR1 is KGHSH and CDR2 LQKENI. V was cut by 6 bases and J by 3 bases, with 14 bases left in between. CDR3 length: 15 amino acids. The CDR3 region is CASSVRDRHTGELFF. CDR3 nucleotide sequence: TGTGCCAGCTCTGTCAGGGATCGGCACACCGGGGAGCTGTTTTTT.

The chain carries TRBV12-5 and TRBJ1-3; D possibly corresponds to TRBD1 (5 bases). The germline V gene encodes CDR1 LGHNT and CDR2 FRNRAP. The V gene lost 6 bases and the J gene lost 3 bases, with 12 bases spanning the gap. The length of the CDR3 is 14 residues. The chain's CDR3 is CASGQGIGGNTIYF. The CDR3 nucleotides read TGTGCTAGTGGCCAGGGAATCGGTGGAAACACCATATATTTT. Complete variable domain (other parts from reference TRBV12-5 and TRBJ1-3): DARVTQTPRHKVTEMGQEVTMRCQPILGHNTVFWYRQTMMQGLELLAYFRNRAPLDDSGMPKDRFSAEMPDATLATLKIQPSEPRDSAVYFCASGQGIGGNTIYFGEGSWLTVV.

The chain employs TRBV7-3 and TRBJ2-1, with 7 positions matching TRBD1. Germline loops: CDR1 SGHTA, CDR2 FQGTGA. This CDR3 is built from 13 residues. The V and J ends lost 0 bases and 7 bases, in that order; junction bases with no gene match: 0. The CDR3 is CASSLTTGNEQFF. DNA for the CDR3: TGTGCCAGCAGCTTAACGACAGGGAATGAGCAGTTCTTC.

This clone occurred once. The chain carries TRBV19 and TRBJ2-1; 10 positions match TRBD2. Germline V gives CDR1 LNHDA, CDR2 SQIVND (reference sequence). With 2 bases clipped from V and 9 bases from J, the junction kept 7 bases outside the gene matches. CDR3 length equals 15 residues. The CDR3 DNA sequence: TGTGCCAGTAGTATAAGGTCTAGCGGGAGTAGTGAGCAGTTCTTC. As protein: CASSIRSSGSSEQFF. Full variable domain (rest looked up from reference TRBV19 and TRBJ2-1): DGGITQSPKYLFRKEGQNVTLSCEQNLNHDAMYWYRQDPGQGLRLIYYSQIVNDFQKGDIAEGYSVSREKKESFPLTVTSAQKNPTAFYLCASSIRSSGSSEQFFGPGTRLTVL.

V is TRBV18 and J is TRBJ2-1, with 11 bases aligning to TRBD2. Germline V gene sequence: CDR1 KGHSH, CDR2 LQKENI. With V trimmed by 3 bases and J by 3 bases, 4 bases remained unmatched. This CDR3 contains 16 residues. CDR3 coding DNA: TGTGCCAGCTCACCCAAAACTAGCGGGAGCTACAATGAGCAGTTCTTC. Translation: CASSPKTSGSYNEQFF.

The genes are TRBV27 and TRBJ1-5, with D tentatively TRBD1 (6 bases). Trimming stripped 5 bases from V and 6 bases from J, with 11 bases between. CDR3 length: 13 amino acids. Germline V CDR1 and CDR2: MNHEY, SMNVEV (reference sequence). The CDR3 DNA reads TGTGCCAGCAGTGGAAGGGGGAGTCAGCCCCAGCATTTT. This translates into CASSGRGSQPQHF.

This clone was recorded a few times. The CDR3 DNA reads TGCGCCAGCAGCGTCCCAGGAAACACCATATATTTT. Translated, it gives CASSVPGNTIYF. The chain has TRBV5-1 and TRBJ1-3; D uncertain. The ends were cut back, 4 bases at V and 4 bases at J, with 6 bases in the middle. This CDR3 is built from 12 residues. The germline V gene has CDR1 SGHRS and CDR2 YFSETQ.

The chain couples TRBV5-1 to TRBJ1-2; D uncertain. V lost 3 bases, J lost 7 bases, and 22 bases lay in between. Looked up from germline, CDR1 is SGHRS and CDR2 is YFSETQ. The CDR3 runs 16 residues. CDR3 sequence (DNA): TGCGCCAGCAGCTCCTACTCCCAGGTCCCGATGGGTGGCTACACCTTC. Its protein is CASSSYSQVPMGGYTF.

V usage is TRBV11-2 and J usage is TRBJ1-2; 10 nucleotides line up with TRBD1. The CDR3 covers 13 residues. Germline values: CDR1 SGHAT, CDR2 FQNNGV. Germline trimming cut 6 bases from V and 2 bases from J; bases unmatched to any gene: 0. CDR3 residues: CASRTGGNYGYTF. CDR3 in DNA: TGTGCCAGCAGGACAGGGGGCAACTATGGCTACACCTTC.

The gene calls are TRBV5-1 and TRBJ1-3; D is perhaps TRBD1 (6 bases). The CDR3 totals 18 residues. With 4 bases removed from V and 0 bases from J, the gap between germline ends came to 20 bases. Looked up from germline, CDR1 is SGHRS and CDR2 is YFSETQ. DNA for the CDR3: TGCGCCAGCAGCAGAGGGGACATCCTACCAAACTCTGGAAACACCATATATTTT. The encoded protein is CASSRGDILPNSGNTIYF. The full variable domain, with the rest looked up from reference TRBV5-1 and TRBJ1-3, is KAGVTQTPRYLIKTRGQQVTLSCSPISGHRSVSWYQQTPGQGLQFLFEYFSETQRNKGNFPGRFSGRQFSNSRSEMNVSTLELGDSALYLCASSRGDILPNSGNTIYFGEGSWLTVV.